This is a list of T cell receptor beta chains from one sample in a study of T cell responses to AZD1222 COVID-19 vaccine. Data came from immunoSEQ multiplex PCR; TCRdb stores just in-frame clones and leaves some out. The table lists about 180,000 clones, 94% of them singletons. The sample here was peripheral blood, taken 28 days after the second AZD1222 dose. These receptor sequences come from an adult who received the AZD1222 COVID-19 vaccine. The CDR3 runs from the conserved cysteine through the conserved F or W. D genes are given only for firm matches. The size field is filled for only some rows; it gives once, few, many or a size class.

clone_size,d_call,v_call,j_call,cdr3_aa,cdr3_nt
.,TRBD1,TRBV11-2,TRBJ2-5,CASSPLRTGVPQETQYF,TGTGCCAGCAGCCCCCTCAGGACAGGGGTCCCCCAAGAGACCCAGTACTTC
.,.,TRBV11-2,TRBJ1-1,CASSLGGNTEAFF,TGTGCCAGCAGCCTGGGGGGGAACACTGAAGCTTTCTTT
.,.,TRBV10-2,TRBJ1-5,CASSEYSRSNQPQHF,TGCGCCAGCAGTGAGTATAGCAGGTCGAATCAGCCCCAGCATTTT
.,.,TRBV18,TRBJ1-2,CASSPENYGYTF,TGTGCCAGCTCACCAGAGAACTATGGCTACACCTTC
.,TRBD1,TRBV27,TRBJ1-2,CASSLAQGKNYGYTF,TGTGCCAGCAGTCTAGCACAGGGGAAGAACTATGGCTACACCTTC
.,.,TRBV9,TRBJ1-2,CASSVGTANYGYTF,TGTGCCAGCAGCGTAGGGACGGCTAACTATGGCTACACCTTC
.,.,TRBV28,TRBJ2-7,CASMGLAYEQYF,TGTGCCAGCATGGGGCTGGCCTACGAGCAGTACTTC
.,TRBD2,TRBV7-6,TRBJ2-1,CASSPLYLLAGGSYNEQFF,TGTGCCAGCAGCCCACTCTACCTCCTAGCGGGAGGCTCCTACAATGAGCAGTTCTTC
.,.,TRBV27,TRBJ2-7,CASSFSQGGEQYF,TGTGCCAGCAGTTTTTCCCAGGGAGGCGAGCAGTACTTC
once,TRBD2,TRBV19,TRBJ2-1,CASSSERGGAYNEQFF,TGTGCCAGTAGTTCAGAGCGGGGGGGCGCCTACAATGAGCAGTTCTTC
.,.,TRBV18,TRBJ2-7,CASSATGNHEQYF,TGTGCCAGCTCAGCTACAGGGAACCACGAGCAGTACTTC
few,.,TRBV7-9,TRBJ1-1,CASSLRVDTEAFF,TGTGCCAGCAGCTTAAGGGTTGACACTGAAGCTTTCTTT
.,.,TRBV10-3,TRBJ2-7,CAIGWHSAEQYF,TGTGCCATCGGTTGGCACTCGGCCGAGCAGTACTTC
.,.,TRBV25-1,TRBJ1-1,CASSVSTVMNTEAFF,TGTGCCAGCAGTGTTTCGACAGTCATGAACACTGAAGCTTTCTTT
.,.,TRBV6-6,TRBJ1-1,CASSQSRNTEAFF,TGTGCCAGCAGTCAGAGTCGGAACACTGAAGCTTTCTTT
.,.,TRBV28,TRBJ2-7,CASSSPGTYSYEQYF,TGTGCCAGCAGCTCACCCGGGACCTACTCCTACGAGCAGTACTTC
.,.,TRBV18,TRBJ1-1,CASSPQWGTEAFF,TGTGCCAGCTCACCACAGTGGGGCACTGAAGCTTTCTTT
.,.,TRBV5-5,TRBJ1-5,CASSAARANQPQHF,TGTGCCAGCAGCGCCGCGCGGGCCAATCAGCCCCAGCATTTT
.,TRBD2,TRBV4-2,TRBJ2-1,CASSQDQGGRRDNEQFF,TGTGCCAGCAGCCAAGATCAAGGCGGGAGGCGGGATAATGAGCAGTTCTTC
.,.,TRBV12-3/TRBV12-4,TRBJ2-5,CASSFGLGETQYF,TGTGCCAGCAGTTTTGGGTTAGGGGAGACCCAGTACTTC
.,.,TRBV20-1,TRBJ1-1,CSARAETEAFF,TGCAGTGCTAGAGCGGAGACTGAAGCTTTCTTT
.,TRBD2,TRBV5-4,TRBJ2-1,CASSLVRRGGNEQFF,TGTGCCAGCAGCTTGGTACGGCGGGGGGGCAATGAGCAGTTCTTC
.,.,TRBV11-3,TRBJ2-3,CASSQGWQDTQYF,TGTGCCAGCAGCCAGGGGTGGCAAGATACGCAGTATTTT
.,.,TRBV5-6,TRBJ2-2,CASSLRGSGELFF,TGTGCCAGCAGCTTGCGGGGCTCCGGGGAGCTGTTTTTT
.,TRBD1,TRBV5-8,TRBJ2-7,CASSTRRLQGGYEQYF,TGTGCCAGCAGCACTCGCCGTTTACAGGGGGGCTACGAGCAGTACTTC
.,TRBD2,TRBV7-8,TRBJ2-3,CASSQLAGGTTDTQYF,TGTGCCAGCAGCCAGCTAGCGGGGGGCACCACAGATACGCAGTATTTT
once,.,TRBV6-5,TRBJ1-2,CASSYSTATLPYGYTF,TGTGCCAGCAGTTACTCGACCGCGACATTACCCTATGGCTACACCTTC
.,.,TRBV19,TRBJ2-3,CASGPGDTQYF,TGTGCCAGTGGGCCCGGAGATACGCAGTATTTT
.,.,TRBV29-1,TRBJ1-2,CSAGANYGYTF,TGCAGCGCCGGGGCCAACTATGGCTACACCTTC
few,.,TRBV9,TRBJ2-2,CASSPRTTSTGELFF,TGTGCCAGCAGCCCACGGACGACTTCCACCGGGGAGCTGTTTTTT
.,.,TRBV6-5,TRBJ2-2,CASNEIFRELFF,TGTGCCAGCAACGAGATTTTCCGGGAGCTGTTTTTT
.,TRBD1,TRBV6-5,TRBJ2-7,CASRRQTGSSYEQYF,TGTGCCAGCAGACGGCAGACAGGGAGCTCCTACGAGCAGTACTTC
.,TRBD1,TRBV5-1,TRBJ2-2,CASSRVGTDTGELFF,TGCGCCAGCAGCCGAGTAGGGACAGACACCGGGGAGCTGTTTTTT
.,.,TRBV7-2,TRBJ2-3,CASSGQGTTDTQYF,TGTGCCAGCAGTGGTCAGGGGACCACAGATACGCAGTATTTT
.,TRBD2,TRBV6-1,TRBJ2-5,CASSEIGWGGETQYF,TGTGCCAGCAGTGAAATCGGTTGGGGGGGGGAGACCCAGTACTTC
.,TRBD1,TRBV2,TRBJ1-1,CASKSTDREEAFF,TGTGCCAGCAAAAGCACCGACAGGGAGGAAGCTTTCTTT
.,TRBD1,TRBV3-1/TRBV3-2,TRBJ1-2,CASSHTRGRVGYTF,TGTGCCAGCAGCCATACCAGGGGGCGGGTTGGCTACACCTTC
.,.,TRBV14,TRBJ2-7,CASSQELAYSYEQYF,TGTGCCAGCAGCCAAGAGTTGGCATATTCGTACGAGCAGTACTTC
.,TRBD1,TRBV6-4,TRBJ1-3,CASSDRGLTGNTIYF,TGTGCCAGCAGTGACAGGGGGCTTACTGGAAACACCATATATTTT
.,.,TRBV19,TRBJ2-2,CASSILALNTGELFF,TGTGCCAGTAGTATATTGGCCCTGAACACCGGGGAGCTGTTTTTT
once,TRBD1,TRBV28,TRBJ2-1,CASPPGTGTPFDNEQFF,TGTGCCAGCCCCCCCGGGACAGGTACACCCTTCGACAATGAGCAGTTCTTC
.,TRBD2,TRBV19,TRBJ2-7,CASSIDGGEQYF,TGTGCCAGTAGTATAGACGGGGGGGAGCAGTACTTC
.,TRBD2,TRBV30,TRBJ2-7,CAWSVPGTSGYEQYF,TGTGCCTGGAGTGTTCCCGGGACTAGCGGGTACGAGCAGTACTTC
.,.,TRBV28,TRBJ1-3,CASIGGHHSGNTIYF,TGTGCCAGCATCGGGGGACACCACTCTGGAAACACCATATATTTT
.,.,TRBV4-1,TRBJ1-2,CASSQDGGSYTF,TGCGCCAGCAGCCAAGATGGCGGGAGCTACACCTTC